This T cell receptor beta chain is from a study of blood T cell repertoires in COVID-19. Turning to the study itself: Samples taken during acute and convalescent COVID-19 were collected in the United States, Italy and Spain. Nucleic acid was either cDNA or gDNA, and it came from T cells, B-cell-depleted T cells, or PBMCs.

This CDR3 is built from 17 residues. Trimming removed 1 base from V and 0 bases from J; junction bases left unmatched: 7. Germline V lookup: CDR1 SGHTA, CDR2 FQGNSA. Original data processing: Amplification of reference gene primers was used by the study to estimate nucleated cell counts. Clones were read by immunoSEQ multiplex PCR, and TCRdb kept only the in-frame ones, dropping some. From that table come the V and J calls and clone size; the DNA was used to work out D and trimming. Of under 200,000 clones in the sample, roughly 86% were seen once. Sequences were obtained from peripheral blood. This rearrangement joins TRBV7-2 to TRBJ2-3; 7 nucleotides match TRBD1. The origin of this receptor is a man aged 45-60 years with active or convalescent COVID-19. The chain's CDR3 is CASSLVLGTVSTDTQYF. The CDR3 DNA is TGTGCCAGCAGCTTAGTACTAGGGACAGTTAGCACAGATACGCAGTATTTT.